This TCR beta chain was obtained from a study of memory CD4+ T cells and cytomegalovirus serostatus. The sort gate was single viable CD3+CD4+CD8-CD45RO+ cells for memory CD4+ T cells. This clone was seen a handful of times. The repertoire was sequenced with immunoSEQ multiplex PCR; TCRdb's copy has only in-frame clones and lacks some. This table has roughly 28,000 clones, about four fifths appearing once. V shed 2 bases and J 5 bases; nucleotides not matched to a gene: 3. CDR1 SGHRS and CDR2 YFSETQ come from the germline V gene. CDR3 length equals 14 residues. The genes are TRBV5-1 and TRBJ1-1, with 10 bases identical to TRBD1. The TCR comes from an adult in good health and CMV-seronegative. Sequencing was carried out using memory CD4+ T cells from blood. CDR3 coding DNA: TGCGCCAGCAGCTTCGGGACAGGGGTGACTGAAGCTTTCTTT. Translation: CASSFGTGVTEAFF.